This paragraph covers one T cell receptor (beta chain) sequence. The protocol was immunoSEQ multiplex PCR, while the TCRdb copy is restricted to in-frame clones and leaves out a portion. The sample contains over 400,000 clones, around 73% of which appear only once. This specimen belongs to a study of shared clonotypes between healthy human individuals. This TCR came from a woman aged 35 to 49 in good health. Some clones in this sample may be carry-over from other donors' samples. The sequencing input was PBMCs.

CDR3 in DNA: TGTGCCAGTAGCCAACAGGGGGCGGAGACCCAGTACTTC. It translates to CASSQQGAETQYF. The rearrangement uses TRBV19 and TRBJ2-5, with TRBD1 identical over 9 bases. The trim removed 6 bases at V and 5 bases at J, leaving 4 bases unmatched. The CDR3 runs 13 residues. Per the germline V gene, CDR1 is LNHDA and CDR2 is SQIVND (reference sequence). The whole variable domain, remainder taken from reference TRBV19 and TRBJ2-5, is DGGITQSPKYLFRKEGQNVTLSCEQNLNHDAMYWYRQDPGQGLRLIYYSQIVNDFQKGDIAEGYSVSREKKESFPLTVTSAQKNPTAFYLCASSQQGAETQYFGPGTRLLVL.